This T cell receptor (beta chain) stems from a study of T cells in Graves' hyperthyroidism and ophthalmopathy. Diagnosis relied on clinical symptoms, serum thyroxine and TRAb, thyroid ultrasound and orbital computed tomography. As regards this clonotype: Its specificity is not known.

The study, taken as a whole, reports: Classification by a 13 V-J model distinguished ophthalmopathy from stable hyperthyroidism. Blood also contained most expanded thyroid clonotypes above 0.001.

Researchers took RNA transcripts and amplified the TCR beta CDR3 regions from them. The HTBI primer set was used in a first-round RT-PCR of the TCR CDR3. MiXCR, run by TCRdb on the multiplex PCR reads, gives a single entry per CDR3 protein. In the table there are approximately 380,000 distinct CDR3 sequences, approximately 17% of which are singletons. Sequencing used blood. The origin of this receptor is a man between 18 and 35 years old with Graves' ophthalmopathy.

CDR3 sequence (DNA): TGCGCCAGCAGCTTGGAATACAGGGACCCCTATGGCTACACCTTC. Translated: CASSLEYRDPYGYTF. The chain has TRBV5-1 and TRBJ1-2; tentative D call: TRBD1 (6 bases). The CDR3 covers 15 residues. Germline CDR1 SGHRS, CDR2 YFSETQ. The germline V and J ends were trimmed by 0 bases and 4 bases, with 13 bases remaining between them.